The clone carrying this T cell receptor beta chain was seen at least ten times. The target antigen is unknown. This entry is derived from a study of Graves' ophthalmopathy and Graves' hyperthyroidism. Overall study: The study drew peripheral blood at initial diagnosis, before any treatment. Study conclusions and caveats: Blood also carried most expanded thyroid clonotypes exceeding 0.001 frequency.

The PBMCs used were ones drawn from 8 to 10 ml of fresh peripheral blood. The authors amplified TCR beta CDR3 regions from RNA transcripts. The first round was an RT-PCR with HTBI primers, and the second round was a multiplex PCR. MiXCR, applied by TCRdb to the multiplex PCR reads, yields one record per CDR3 protein. The sample shows roughly 380,000 distinct CDR3 sequences, approximately 15% of them seen only once. The V end lost 5 bases, the J end lost 5 bases, and 12 bases lay between the germline ends. This CDR3 contains 13 residues. Germline CDR1 reads SGHVS; CDR2 reads FQNEAQ. This chain connects TRBV7-8 to TRBJ2-5; a weak D match, TRBD1 (5 bases). This clonotype was sampled from a woman aged 18-29 years with stable Graves' hyperthyroidism. Sample: peripheral blood. CDR3 nucleotides: TGTGCCAGCAGCGAAGACAGACACGAGACCCAGTACTTC. This translates into CASSEDRHETQYF.